The 3 T cell receptor beta chains reported below all come from one sample, sequenced in a study of shared clonotypes between healthy human individuals. Naive CD8 cells, CD45RO-negative and positively selected for CCR7, excluded terminally differentiated effector memory CD45RA+ cells. Sequencing was performed with immunoSEQ multiplex PCR; in TCRdb, only in-frame clones are kept and a portion is missing. This table holds hundreds of thousands of clones, roughly 96% found once. Sequencing was performed on naive CD8+ T cells sorted from blood. The receptors shown here come from a woman aged 30 to 39 in good health.

The chain is built from TRBV7-6 and TRBJ2-2; 7 nucleotides line up with TRBD1. There are 19 residues in the CDR3. Trimming took 5 bases from V and 0 from J; bases not matched to a gene: 15. Germline values: CDR1 SGHVS, CDR2 FNYEAQ. CDR3 sequence (DNA): TGTGCCAGCAGCACCCCGGGACAGCTCGTCGGGCCGAACACCGGGGAGCTGTTTTTT. Protein: CASSTPGQLVGPNTGELFF.

The chain uses TRBV15 and TRBJ2-1; D unresolved. Germline V gene lookup returns CDR1 LNHNV and CDR2 YYDKDF (reference sequence). Trimming removed 1 base at V and 10 bases at J, with 8 bases between. The CDR3 is 12 amino acids. CDR3 bases: TGTGCCACCAGCAGAGGGATAGAGGAGCAGTTCTTC. It codes for CATSRGIEEQFF.

The genes are TRBV28 and TRBJ2-5; D perhaps matches TRBD1 (5 bases). The CDR3 totals 15 residues. Trimming shortened V by 3 bases and J by 1 base, and 12 bases separated the two germline ends. Looked up from germline, CDR1 is MDHEN and CDR2 is SYDVKM. CDR3 bases: TGTGCCAGCAGTTTTACAGGCCTAACCCAAGAGACCCAGTACTTC. This encodes CASSFTGLTQETQYF.